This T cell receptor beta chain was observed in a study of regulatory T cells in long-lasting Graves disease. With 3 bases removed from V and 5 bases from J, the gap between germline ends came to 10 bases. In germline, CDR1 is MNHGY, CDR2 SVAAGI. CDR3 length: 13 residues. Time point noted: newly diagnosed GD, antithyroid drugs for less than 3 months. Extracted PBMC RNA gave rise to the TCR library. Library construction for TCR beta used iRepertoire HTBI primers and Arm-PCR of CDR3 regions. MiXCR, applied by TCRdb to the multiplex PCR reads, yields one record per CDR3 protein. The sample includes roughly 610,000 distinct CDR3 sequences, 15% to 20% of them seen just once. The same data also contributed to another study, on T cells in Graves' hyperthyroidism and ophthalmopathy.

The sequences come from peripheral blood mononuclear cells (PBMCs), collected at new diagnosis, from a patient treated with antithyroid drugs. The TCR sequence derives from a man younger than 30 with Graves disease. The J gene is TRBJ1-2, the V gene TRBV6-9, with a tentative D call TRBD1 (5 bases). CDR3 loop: CASSYRDRYGYTF. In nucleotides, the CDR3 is TGTGCCAGCAGTTACAGGGATCGGTATGGCTACACCTTC.